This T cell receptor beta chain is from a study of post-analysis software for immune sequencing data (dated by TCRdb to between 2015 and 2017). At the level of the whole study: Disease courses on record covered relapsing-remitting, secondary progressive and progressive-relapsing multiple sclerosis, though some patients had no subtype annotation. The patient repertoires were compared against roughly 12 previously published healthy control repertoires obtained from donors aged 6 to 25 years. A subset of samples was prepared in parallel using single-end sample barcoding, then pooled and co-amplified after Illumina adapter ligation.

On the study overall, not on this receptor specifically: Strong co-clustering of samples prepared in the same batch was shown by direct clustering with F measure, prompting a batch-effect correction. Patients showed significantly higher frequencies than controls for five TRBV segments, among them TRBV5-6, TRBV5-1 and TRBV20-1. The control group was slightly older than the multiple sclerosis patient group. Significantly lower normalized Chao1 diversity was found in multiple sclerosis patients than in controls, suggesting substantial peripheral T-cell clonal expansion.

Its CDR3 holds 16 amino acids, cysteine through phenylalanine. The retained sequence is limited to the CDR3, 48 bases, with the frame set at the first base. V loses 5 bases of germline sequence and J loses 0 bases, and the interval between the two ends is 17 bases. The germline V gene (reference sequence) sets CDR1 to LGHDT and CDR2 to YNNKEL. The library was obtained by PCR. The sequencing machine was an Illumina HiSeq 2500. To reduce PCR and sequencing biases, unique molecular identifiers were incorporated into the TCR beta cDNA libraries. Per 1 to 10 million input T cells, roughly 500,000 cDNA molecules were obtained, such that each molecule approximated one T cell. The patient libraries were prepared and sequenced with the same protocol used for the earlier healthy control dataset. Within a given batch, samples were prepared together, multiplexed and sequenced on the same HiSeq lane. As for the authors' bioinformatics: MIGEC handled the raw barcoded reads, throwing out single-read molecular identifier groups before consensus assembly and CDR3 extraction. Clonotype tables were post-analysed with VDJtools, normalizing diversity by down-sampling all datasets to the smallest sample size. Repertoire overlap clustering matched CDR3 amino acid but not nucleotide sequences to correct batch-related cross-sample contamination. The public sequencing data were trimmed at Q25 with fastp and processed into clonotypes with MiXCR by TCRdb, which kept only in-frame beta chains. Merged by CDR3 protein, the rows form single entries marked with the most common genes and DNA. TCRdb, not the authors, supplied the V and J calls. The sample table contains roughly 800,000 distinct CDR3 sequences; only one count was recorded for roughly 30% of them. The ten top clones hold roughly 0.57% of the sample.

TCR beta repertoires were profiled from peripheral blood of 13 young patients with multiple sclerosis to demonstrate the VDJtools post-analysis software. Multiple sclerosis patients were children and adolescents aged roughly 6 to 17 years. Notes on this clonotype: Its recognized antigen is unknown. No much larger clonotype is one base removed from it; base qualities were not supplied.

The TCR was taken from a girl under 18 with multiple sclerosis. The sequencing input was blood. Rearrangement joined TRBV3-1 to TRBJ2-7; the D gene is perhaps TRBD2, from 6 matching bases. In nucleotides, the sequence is TGTGCCAGCAGCTCTCGGGACTCCGATCCCTCCTACGAGCAGTACTTC. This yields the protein CASSSRDSDPSYEQYF.